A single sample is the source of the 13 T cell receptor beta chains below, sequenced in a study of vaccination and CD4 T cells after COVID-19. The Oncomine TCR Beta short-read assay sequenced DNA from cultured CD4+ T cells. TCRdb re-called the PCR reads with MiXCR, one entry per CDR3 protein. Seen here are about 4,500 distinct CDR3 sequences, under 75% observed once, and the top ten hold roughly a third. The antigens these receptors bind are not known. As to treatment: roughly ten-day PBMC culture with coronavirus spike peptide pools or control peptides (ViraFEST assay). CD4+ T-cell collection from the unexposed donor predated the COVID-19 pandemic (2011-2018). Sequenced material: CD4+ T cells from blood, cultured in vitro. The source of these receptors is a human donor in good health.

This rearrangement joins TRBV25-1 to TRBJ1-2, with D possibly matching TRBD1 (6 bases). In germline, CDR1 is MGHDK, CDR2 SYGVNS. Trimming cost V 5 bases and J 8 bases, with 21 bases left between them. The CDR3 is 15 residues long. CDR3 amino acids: CASSPRAQGIGGYTF. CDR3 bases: TGTGCCAGCAGTCCACGGGCCCAGGGGATAGGAGGCTACACCTTC.

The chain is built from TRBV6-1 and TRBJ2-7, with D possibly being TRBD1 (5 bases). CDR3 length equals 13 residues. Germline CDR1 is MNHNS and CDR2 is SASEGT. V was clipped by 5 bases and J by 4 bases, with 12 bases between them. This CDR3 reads CASSPTGAYEQYF. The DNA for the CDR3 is TGTGCCAGCAGTCCAACAGGCGCGTACGAGCAGTACTTC.

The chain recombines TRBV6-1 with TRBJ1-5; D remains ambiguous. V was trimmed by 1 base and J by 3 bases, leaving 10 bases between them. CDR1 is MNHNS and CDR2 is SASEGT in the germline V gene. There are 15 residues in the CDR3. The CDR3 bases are TGTGCCAGCAGTGAAGGAAACAGTAACAATCAGCCCCAGCATTTT. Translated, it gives CASSEGNSNNQPQHF.

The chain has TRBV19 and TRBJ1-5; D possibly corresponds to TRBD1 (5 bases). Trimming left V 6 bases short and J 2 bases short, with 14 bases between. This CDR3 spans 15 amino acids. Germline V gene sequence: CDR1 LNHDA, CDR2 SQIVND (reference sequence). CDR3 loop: CASRQGVWGNQPQHF. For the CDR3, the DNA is TGTGCCAGTAGGCAGGGTGTTTGGGGCAATCAGCCCCAGCATTTT.

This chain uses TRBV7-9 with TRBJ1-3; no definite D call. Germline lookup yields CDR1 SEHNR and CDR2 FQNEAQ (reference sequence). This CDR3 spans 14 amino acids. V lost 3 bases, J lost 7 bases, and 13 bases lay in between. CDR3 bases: TGTGCCAGCAGCTTTTCGAATCCCCGGAACACCATATATTTT. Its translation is CASSFSNPRNTIYF.

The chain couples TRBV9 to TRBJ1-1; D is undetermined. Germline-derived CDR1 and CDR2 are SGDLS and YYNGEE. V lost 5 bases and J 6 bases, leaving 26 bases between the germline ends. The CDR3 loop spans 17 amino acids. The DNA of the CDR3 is TGTGCCAGCAGTGCCTATAACCAGGACTGGGGTATCCCTGAAGCTTTCTTT. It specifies CASSAYNQDWGIPEAFF.

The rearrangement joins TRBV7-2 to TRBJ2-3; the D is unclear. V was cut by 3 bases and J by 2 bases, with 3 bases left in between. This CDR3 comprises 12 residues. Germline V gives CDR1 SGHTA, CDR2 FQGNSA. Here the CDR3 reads CASSFDTDTQYF. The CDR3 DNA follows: TGTGCCAGCAGCTTTGACACAGATACGCAGTATTTT. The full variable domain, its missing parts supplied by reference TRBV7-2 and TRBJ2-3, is GAGVSQSPSNKVTEKGKDVELRCDPISGHTALYWYRQSLGQGLEFLIYFQGNSAPDKSGLPSDRFSAERTGGSVSTLTIQRTQQEDSAVYLCASSFDTDTQYFGPGTRLTVL.

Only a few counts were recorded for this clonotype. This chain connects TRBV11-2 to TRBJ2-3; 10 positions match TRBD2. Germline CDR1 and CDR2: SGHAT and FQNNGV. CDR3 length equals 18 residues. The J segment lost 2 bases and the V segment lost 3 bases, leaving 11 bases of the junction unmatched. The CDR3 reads CASSFSGGPSFLTDTQYF. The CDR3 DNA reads TGTGCCAGCAGCTTTAGCGGGGGGCCGAGCTTCCTCACAGATACGCAGTATTTT.

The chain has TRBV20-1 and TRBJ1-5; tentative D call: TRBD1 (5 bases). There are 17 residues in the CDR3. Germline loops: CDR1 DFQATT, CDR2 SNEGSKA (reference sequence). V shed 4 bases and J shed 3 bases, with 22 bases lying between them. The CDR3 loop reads CSATRSILGHFNQPQHF. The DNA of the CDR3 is TGCAGTGCTACTAGGTCAATTCTAGGACACTTCAATCAGCCCCAGCATTTT.

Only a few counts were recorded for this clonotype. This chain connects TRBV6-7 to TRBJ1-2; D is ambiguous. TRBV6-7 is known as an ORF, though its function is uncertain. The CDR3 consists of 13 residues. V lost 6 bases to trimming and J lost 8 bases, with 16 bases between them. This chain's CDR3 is CASSQMRAGGYTF. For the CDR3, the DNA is TGTGCCAGCAGCCAAATGAGGGCGGGGGGCTACACCTTC.

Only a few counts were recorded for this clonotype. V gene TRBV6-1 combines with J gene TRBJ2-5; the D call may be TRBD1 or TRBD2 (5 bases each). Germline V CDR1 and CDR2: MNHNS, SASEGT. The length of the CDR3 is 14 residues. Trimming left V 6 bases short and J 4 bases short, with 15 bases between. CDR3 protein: CASRRDQRGETQYF. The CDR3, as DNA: TGTGCCAGCAGACGGGACCAAAGGGGAGAGACCCAGTACTTC.

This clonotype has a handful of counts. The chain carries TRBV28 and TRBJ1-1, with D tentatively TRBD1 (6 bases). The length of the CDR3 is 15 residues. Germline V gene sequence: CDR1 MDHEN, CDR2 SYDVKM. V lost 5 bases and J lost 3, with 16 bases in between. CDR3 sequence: CASSPTGYRDTEAFF. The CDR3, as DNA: TGTGCCAGCAGTCCCACAGGGTACCGTGACACTGAAGCTTTCTTT.

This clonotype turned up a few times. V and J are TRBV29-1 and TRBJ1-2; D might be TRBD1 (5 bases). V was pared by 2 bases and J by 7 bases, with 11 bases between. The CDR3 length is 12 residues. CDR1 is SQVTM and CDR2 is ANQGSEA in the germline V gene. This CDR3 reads CSVEWGAFGYTF. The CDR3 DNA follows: TGCAGCGTTGAATGGGGCGCATTTGGCTACACCTTC. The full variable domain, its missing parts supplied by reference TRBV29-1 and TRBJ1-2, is SAVISQKPSRDICQRGTSLTIQCQVDSQVTMMFWYRQQPGQSLTLIATANQGSEATYESGFVIDKFPISRPNLTFSTLTVSNMSPEDSSIYLCSVEWGAFGYTFGSGTRLTVV.